Listed below are T cell receptor beta chains from one sample, sequenced in a study of blood T cell repertoires in COVID-19. The method was immunoSEQ multiplex PCR; TCRdb's version includes in-frame clones alone and lacks a portion of them. The repertoire has roughly 330,000 clones, around 87% of them found once; the top ten carry about 5.4%. Source material: PBMCs or T cells enriched from blood (not recorded which). These receptor sequences come from a woman aged 25 to 39 who had recovered from COVID-19. The CDR3 runs from the conserved cysteine through the conserved F or W.

cdr3_length	v_call	cdr3_aa
12	TRBV29-1	CSVTDSHTEAFF
17	TRBV27	CASSLSLAGGPEDTQYF
16	TRBV15	CATSISTGTEVYEQYF
17	TRBV5-4	CASSGSPGTGDTGELFF
13	TRBV5-1	CASGQADTYGYTF
11	TRBV24-1	CATRRGFPPSF
14	TRBV5-1	CASSLTGLQETQYF
14	TRBV19	CASSIVPEGGEAFF
12	TRBV29-1	CSVGGGGQPQHF
16	TRBV6-5	CASSYYGGLKAGELFF
14	TRBV10-3	CAISEPVPTNTQYF
14	TRBV6-5	CASSLFAGPTEAFF
17	TRBV25-1	CASSDLRAGRNNYGYTF
13	TRBV7-9	CASSLERDEKLFF
15	TRBV5-1	CASSLDGQVNYGYTF
13	TRBV12-3/TRBV12-4	CASKLTGTGELFF
12	TRBV7-2	CASSSDKLRVHF
13	TRBV5-1	CASSLPGHGELFF
16	TRBV19	CASSLRGTGGNEKLFF
17	TRBV9	CASSPGDRGELNTEAFF
13	TRBV11-3	CASSPSWADEQFF
14	TRBV19	CASSTPRTSYGYTF
14	TRBV5-1	CASSLGQGDDGYTF
13	TRBV12-3/TRBV12-4	CASSNPWTGLQYF
14	TRBV4-2	CASSQEAGIYGYTF
14	TRBV27	CASSRKGPQETQYF
17	TRBV7-8	CASSPLEVRLGNQPQHF
12	TRBV5-1	CASSLTGIGYTF
13	TRBV12-3/TRBV12-4	CASNHRYNQPQHF
15	TRBV2	CASTRTTGGVYGYTF
14	TRBV30	CAWSVGRRDTEAFF
18	TRBV4-1	CASSRPPGENGMNTEAFF
14	TRBV30	CAWSLGQGNQPQHF
15	TRBV4-1	CASSQERVGRTEAFF
14	TRBV30	CACHQGAAFNTIYF
17	TRBV28	CASSPTETQGDGNTIYF
14	TRBV5-1	CASSFGELGEKLFF
14	TRBV27	CASSSGGRLYGYTF
15	TRBV27	CASGVTTGRYGEQYF
14	TRBV3-1/TRBV3-2	CASSQSLLADTQYF
14	TRBV30	CAWTQTGGDYGYTF
15	TRBV7-8	CASSSNRAFNEKLFF
14	TRBV21-1	CASKAEGTGYGYTF
13	TRBV27	CASSLGRAAEAFF
14	TRBV6-6	CASSPPPIQGGYTF
15	TRBV28	CASSPGQAYGNTIYF
16	TRBV7-2	CASTLPGGYSNYGYTF
13	TRBV10-3	CAISDRGYQPQHF
13	TRBV11-1	CASSFGDNSPLHF
15	TRBV29-1	CSVATTPDTSYEQYF
15	TRBV12-5	CASGTGSGGMDEQFF
12	TRBV27	CASTDGGGAQHF
12	TRBV28	CASTQTGNEQFF